This T cell receptor (beta chain) was profiled in a study of blood T cells in healthy people across ages. Findings and limits, study-wide: Relative to aged donors, long-lived donors carried more naive CD4+ cells and displayed higher diversity.

Then a second PCR, running roughly 7 to 11 cycles, was carried out with a sample-barcoded 5' primer and a J-beta primer mix. MiXCR was run by TCRdb on the 5' RACE reads, yielding one entry per CDR3 protein. Of around 940,000 distinct CDR3 sequences listed, roughly 50% are singletons. The individuals who served as donors were healthy Caucasians living in Russia, aged roughly 6 to 90. They isolated at least 7 million PBMCs from each sample. CDR3 length: 16 amino acids. Per germline, CDR1 SGHRS and CDR2 YFSETQ. After removal of 4 bases from V and 4 bases from J, the junction contained 10 bases not matched to a gene. A word on this clonotype: Its cognate antigen is unknown.

Material for sequencing was blood. The clonotype was recovered from a woman between 55 and 75 years old in good health. The chain couples TRBV5-1 to TRBJ2-5, with 10 bases aligning to TRBD1. CDR3 in amino acids: CASSPGGQGRRETQYF. CDR3 nucleotide sequence: TGCGCCAGCAGCCCCGGGGGACAGGGGAGGAGAGAGACCCAGTACTTC.